This T cell receptor (beta chain) originates from a study of shared clonotypes between healthy human individuals. TCRdb's copy holds only in-frame clones and misses some; the assay was immunoSEQ multiplex PCR. The repertoire holds roughly 2,000,000 clones, with roughly 93% as singletons. V lost 0 bases and J lost 5; bases outside the gene matches: 7. The CDR3 runs to 17 residues. Per the germline V gene, CDR1 is MGHDK and CDR2 is SYGVNS. Naive CD8 isolation took CD45RO-negative cells positively selected for CCR7 and excluded terminally differentiated effector memory CD45RA+ cells. The receptor's source is a man aged 18 to 35 in good health. Some clones in this sample may be carry-over from other donors' samples. This chain uses TRBV25-1 with TRBJ2-2, with TRBD2 matching 9 bases. The specimen was naive CD8+ T cells from PBMCs. CDR3 region: CASSEYIAGEGTGELFF. In DNA, the CDR3 is TGTGCCAGCAGTGAATACATAGCGGGAGAAGGAACCGGGGAGCTGTTTTTT.